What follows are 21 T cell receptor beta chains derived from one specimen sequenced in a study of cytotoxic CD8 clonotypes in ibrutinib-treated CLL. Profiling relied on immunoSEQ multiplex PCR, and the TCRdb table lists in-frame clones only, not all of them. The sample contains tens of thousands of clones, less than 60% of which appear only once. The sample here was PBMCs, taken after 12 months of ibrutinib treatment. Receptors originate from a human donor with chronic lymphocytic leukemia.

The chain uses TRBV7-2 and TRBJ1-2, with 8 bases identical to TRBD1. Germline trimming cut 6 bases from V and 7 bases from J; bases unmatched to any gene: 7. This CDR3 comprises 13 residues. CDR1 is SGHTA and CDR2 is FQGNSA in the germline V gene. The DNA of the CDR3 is TGTGCCAGCAGAACGGACAGGGCCTCTGGCTACACCTTC. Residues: CASRTDRASGYTF. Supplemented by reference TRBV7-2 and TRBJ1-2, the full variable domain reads GAGVSQSPSNKVTEKGKDVELRCDPISGHTALYWYRQSLGQGLEFLIYFQGNSAPDKSGLPSDRFSAERTGGSVSTLTIQRTQQEDSAVYLCASRTDRASGYTFGSGTRLTVV.

CDR3 region: CASIREGSYGYTF. The CDR3 nucleotides read TGTGCCAGCATCCGGGAAGGGAGCTATGGCTACACCTTC. The rearrangement joins TRBV2 to TRBJ1-2; no clear D gene. Germline V lookup: CDR1 SNHLY, CDR2 FYNNEI. V dropped 7 bases and J dropped 4 bases, with 13 bases sitting between them. The CDR3 runs 13 residues.

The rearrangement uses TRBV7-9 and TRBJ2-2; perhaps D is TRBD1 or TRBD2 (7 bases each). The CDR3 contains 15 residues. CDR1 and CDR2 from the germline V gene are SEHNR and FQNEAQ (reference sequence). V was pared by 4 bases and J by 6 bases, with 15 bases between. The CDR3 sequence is CASSSPTGRAGELFF. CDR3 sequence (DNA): TGTGCCAGCAGCTCCCCGACAGGGAGGGCCGGGGAGCTGTTTTTT.

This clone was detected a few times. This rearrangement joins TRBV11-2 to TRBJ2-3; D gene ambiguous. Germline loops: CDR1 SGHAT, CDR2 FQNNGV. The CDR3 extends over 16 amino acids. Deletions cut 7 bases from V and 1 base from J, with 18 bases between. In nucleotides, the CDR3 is TGTGCCAGCACCACCCGGGTGTGGGATGGCACAGATACGCAGTATTTT. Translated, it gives CASTTRVWDGTDTQYF.

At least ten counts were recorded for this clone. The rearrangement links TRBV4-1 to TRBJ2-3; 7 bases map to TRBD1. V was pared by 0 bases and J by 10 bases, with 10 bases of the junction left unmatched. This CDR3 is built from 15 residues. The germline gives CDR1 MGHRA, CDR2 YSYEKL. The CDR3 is CASSQEGGHVIAQYF. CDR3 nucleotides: TGCGCCAGCAGCCAAGAAGGGGGCCACGTTATTGCGCAGTATTTT.

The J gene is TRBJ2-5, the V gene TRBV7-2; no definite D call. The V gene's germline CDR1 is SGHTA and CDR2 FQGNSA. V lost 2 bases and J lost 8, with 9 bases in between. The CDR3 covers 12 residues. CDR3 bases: TGTGCCAGCAGCTTATCCCAGCAAACCCAGTACTTC. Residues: CASSLSQQTQYF.

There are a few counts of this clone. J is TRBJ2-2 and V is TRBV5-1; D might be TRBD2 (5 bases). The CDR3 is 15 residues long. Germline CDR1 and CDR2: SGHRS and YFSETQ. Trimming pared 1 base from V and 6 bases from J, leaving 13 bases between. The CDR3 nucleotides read TGCGCCAGCAGCTTGCGGGATGGCGGCGCCGGGGAGCTGTTTTTT. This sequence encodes CASSLRDGGAGELFF.

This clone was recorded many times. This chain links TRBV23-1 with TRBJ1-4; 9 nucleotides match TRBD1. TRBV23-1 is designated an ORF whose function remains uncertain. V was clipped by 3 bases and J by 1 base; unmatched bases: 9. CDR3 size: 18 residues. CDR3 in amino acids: CASSQGDREGVTNEKLFF. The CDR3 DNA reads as TGCGCCAGCAGTCAGGGGGACAGGGAAGGAGTAACTAATGAAAAACTGTTTTTT.

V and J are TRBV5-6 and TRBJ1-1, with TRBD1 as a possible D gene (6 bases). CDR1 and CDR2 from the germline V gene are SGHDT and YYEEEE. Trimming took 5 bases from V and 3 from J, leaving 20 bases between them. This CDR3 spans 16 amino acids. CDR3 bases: TGTGCCAGCAGTGACGTCGGGGGCGTTTTCTACACTGAAGCTTTCTTT. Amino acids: CASSDVGGVFYTEAFF.

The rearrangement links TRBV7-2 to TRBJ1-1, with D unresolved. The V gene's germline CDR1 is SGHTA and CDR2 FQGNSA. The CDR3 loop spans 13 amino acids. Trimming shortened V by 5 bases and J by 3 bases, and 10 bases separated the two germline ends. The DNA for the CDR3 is TGTGCCAGCAGCCTCCGAAGCGACACTGAAGCTTTCTTT. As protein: CASSLRSDTEAFF.

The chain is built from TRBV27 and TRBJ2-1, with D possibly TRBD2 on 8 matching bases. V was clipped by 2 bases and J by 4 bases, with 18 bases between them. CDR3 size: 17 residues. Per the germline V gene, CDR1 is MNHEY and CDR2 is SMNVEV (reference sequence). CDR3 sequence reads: CASSLPREGARYNEQFF. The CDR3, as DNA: TGTGCCAGCAGTTTACCCCGGGAGGGGGCGAGGTACAATGAGCAGTTCTTC.

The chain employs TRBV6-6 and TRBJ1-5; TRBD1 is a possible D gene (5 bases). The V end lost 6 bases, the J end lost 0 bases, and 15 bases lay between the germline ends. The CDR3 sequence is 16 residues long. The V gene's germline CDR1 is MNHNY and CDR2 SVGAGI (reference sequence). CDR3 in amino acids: CASSPIRGDSNQPQHF. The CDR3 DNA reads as TGTGCCAGCAGCCCAATCCGGGGGGATAGCAATCAGCCCCAGCATTTT.

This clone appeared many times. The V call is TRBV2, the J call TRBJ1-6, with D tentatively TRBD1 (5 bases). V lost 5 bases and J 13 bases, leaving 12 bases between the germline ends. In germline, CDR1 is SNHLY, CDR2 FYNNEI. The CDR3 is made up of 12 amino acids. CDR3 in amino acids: CASSRAGTPLHF. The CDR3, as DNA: TGTGCCAGCAGTCGGGCGGGGACCCCCCTCCACTTT.

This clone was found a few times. CDR3 sequence (DNA): TGTGCCAGCCCTTACCGGGGAACTAAACAGTTGGCCTACGAGCAGTACTTC. This codes for CASPYRGTKQLAYEQYF. The chain combines TRBV18 with TRBJ2-7; perhaps TRBD2 as D (5 bases). This CDR3 has 17 residues. V lost 8 bases and J 2 bases, leaving 25 bases between the germline ends. The germline gives CDR1 KGHSH, CDR2 LQKENI.

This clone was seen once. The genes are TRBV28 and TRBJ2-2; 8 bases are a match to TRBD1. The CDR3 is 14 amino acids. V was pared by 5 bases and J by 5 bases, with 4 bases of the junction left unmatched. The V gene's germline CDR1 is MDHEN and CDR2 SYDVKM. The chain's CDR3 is CASSTTGGTGELFF. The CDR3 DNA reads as TGTGCCAGCAGTACAACAGGGGGGACCGGGGAGCTGTTTTTT. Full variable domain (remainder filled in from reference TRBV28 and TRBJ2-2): DVKVTQSSRYLVKRTGEKVFLECVQDMDHENMFWYRQDPGLGLRLIYFSYDVKMKEKGDIPEGYSVSREKKERFSLILESASTNQTSMYLCASSTTGGTGELFFGEGSRLTVL.

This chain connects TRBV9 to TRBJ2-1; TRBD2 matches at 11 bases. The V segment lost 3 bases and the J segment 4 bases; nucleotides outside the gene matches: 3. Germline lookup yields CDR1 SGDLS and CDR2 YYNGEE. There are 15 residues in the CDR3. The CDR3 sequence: CASSALAGGYNEQFF. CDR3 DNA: TGTGCCAGCAGCGCGTTAGCGGGGGGGTACAATGAGCAGTTCTTC.

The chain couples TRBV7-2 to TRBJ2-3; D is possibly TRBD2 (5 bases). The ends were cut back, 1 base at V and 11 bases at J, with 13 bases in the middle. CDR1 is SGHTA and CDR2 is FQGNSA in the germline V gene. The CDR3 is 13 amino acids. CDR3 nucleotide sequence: TGTGCCAGCAGCTTAGGGCAGCGGTGGATGCAGTATTTT. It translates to CASSLGQRWMQYF. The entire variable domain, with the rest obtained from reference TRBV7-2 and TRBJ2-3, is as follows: GAGVSQSPSNKVTEKGKDVELRCDPISGHTALYWYRQSLGQGLEFLIYFQGNSAPDKSGLPSDRFSAERTGGSVSTLTIQRTQQEDSAVYLCASSLGQRWMQYFGPGTRLTVL.

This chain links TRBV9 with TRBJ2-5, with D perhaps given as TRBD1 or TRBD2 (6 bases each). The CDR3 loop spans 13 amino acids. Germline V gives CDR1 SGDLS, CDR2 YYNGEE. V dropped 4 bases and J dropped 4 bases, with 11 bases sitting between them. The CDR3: CASSRRDTETQYF. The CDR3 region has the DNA TGTGCCAGCAGCAGGAGGGACACAGAGACCCAGTACTTC. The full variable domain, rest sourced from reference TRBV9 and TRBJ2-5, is DSGVTQTPKHLITATGQRVTLRCSPRSGDLSVYWYQQSLDQGLQFLIQYYNGEERAKGNILERFSAQQFPDLHSELNLSSLELGDSALYFCASSRRDTETQYFGPGTRLLVL.

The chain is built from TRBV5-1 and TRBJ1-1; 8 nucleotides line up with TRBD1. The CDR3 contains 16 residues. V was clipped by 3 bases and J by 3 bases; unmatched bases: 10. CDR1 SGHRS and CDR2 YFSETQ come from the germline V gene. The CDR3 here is CASSSGTGLDHTEAFF. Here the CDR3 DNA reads TGCGCCAGCAGCTCCGGGACAGGCCTCGATCACACTGAAGCTTTCTTT.

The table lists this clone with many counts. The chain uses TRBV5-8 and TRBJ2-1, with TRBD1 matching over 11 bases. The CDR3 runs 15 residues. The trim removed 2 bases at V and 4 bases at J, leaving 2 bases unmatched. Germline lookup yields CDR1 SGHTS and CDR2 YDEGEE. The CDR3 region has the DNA TGTGCCAGCAGCTTCGGACAGGGGGCATACAATGAGCAGTTCTTC. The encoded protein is CASSFGQGAYNEQFF.

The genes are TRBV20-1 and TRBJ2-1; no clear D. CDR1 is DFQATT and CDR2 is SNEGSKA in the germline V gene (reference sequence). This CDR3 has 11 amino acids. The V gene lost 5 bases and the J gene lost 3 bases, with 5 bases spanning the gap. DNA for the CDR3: TGCAGTGCTCCCGACTACAATGAGCAGTTCTTC. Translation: CSAPDYNEQFF.